This T cell receptor beta chain appears in the sequencing data of a study of cytomegalovirus exposure and HLA in healthy donors (dated by TCRdb to about 2017). With respect to the entire study: According to an earlier analysis of several hundred of the donors, 200 million or so T cells yielded some 120 million unique TCR beta sequences and approximately 280 Gb of sequence data. Around 300 gigabases of sequencing data and approximately 85 million unique TCR sequences were included in an early release covering 550 to 650 HLA-typed donors. Of the approximately 400 genotyped donors, roughly 80% fell in the genetic ancestry cluster associated with self-reported Caucasian donors. The aim of the study was to test whether cataloging public T cell receptors could identify signatures of past pathogen exposure. The study used immunosequencing to profile the T cell repertoires of 600 to 850 subjects and linked those repertoires to cytomegalovirus serostatus. In addition to the first cohort of approximately 670 subjects, a separate validation cohort of 100 to 150 different subjects was used. High-throughput TCR immunosequencing, statistical association of individual TCRs with disease status, and machine learning were combined to predict cytomegalovirus infection status. A later analysis re-analyzed previously published TCR beta repertoires from about 600 donors and added high-resolution HLA genotyping to study TCR occurrence patterns. The later analysis used no new phenotypic data to find candidate immune exposures, relying instead on TCR beta sequences and their occurrence across donors. An earlier analysis of more than 450 of the donors used high-throughput TCR beta sequencing to judge whether each TCR beta V gene segment behaved as functional or pseudogenic. Donor age, sex, ethnicity and CMV serostatus were compiled alongside the repertoire data. A later genetic analysis took genome-wide SNP genotypes for about 55% of the 666 donors and used that subset as a discovery cohort. All discovery cohort repertoires had been generated on a single sequencing platform. Class I and class II HLA loci were covered by the typing at four-digit resolution. The number of typed donors differed by locus: roughly 620-640 for A, B, C, DRB1 and DQB1; roughly 510 for DQA1; 606 for DPA1; and roughly 450 for DPB1. Roughly five DR-DQ haplotypes were treated as single units for association and clustering because of strong linkage in the cohort. Among a few hundred genotyped donors of the cohort, an average of 235,054 unique TCR beta nucleotide sequences were sequenced per donor, around a sixth of them non-productive. Points the paper makes about the study in general: HLA typing was unavailable for some donors at each locus, so association tests used only the typed subset. Immune exposure information for the cohort was limited to CMV serostatus. According to a later analysis, most CMV-associated TCR beta chains appeared to be HLA-restricted, and the HLA associations seemed to be driven largely by CMV exposure. Only TCR beta chains were sequenced in this cohort, and the absence of alpha or paired-chain data limited detectable features. In a later analysis, the rate of TCR association differed among HLA loci, with DRB1 alleles having the most associated TCRs and HLA-C alleles having the fewest. Correlated functional status among segregating V segments might be attributable to linkage disequilibrium, but an unknown experimental factor could not be ruled out. According to a later analysis, parvovirus B19, influenza, CMV and Epstein-Barr virus appeared linked to several top co-occurrence clusters. In vitro tests confirmed that a few of the cytomegalovirus-associated TCR beta chains recognize cytomegalovirus antigens. V-gene and J-gene trimming of TCR beta chains was associated with a missense DCLRE1C variant in a later genetic analysis, and the association was replicated in an independent cohort. The classifier was reported to diagnose cytomegalovirus status with high specificity and sensitivity in both the original and validation cohorts. Broadly in line with IMGT annotations, most TCR beta V segments showed up in productive rearrangements about 87% or about 30% of the time in an earlier analysis of approximately 640 of the donors. A total of fewer than 200 TCR beta chains were listed by the study as associated with cytomegalovirus. Compared with the roughly 720-donor mean, donors in an Asian-associated ancestry cluster had fewer N-insertions in productive TCRs, according to a later genetic analysis. Because counts were too low, under 20 rarely observed V segments, including chromosome 9 orphons, were left out of the earlier analysis of several hundred of the donors. It was suggested by the authors that the approach could potentially be generalized to other disease states and immunological phenotypes. Most TCR sequences were observed very rarely across donors, whereas some public TCRs were present in many individuals. A further reported finding was that TCR beta sequences accurately predicted the HLA-A and HLA-B alleles for most subjects in the first cohort. Roughly uniform sequencing depth across donors was assumed in presence/absence analyses, although this assumption may not hold. A later analysis found that HLA-associated TCR beta chains were more clonally expanded and had lower generation probabilities than equally common non-associated chains. At a false discovery rate of 0.05, a later analysis linked some 17,000 TCR beta sequences to specific HLA alleles. When HLA alleles, especially DR and DQ, strongly co-occurred, attributing TCR associations to individual alleles was difficult. Some IMGT-functional V segments, including TRBV6-2 and TRBV6-3, could not be told apart with the 87-base-pair reads, so those segments were excluded. The sequencing pipeline was judged likely to have produced a cluster of highly shared sequence variants as a technical artifact.

Library preparation was by the immunoSEQ multiplex PCR assay. The multiplex PCR relied on a mix of 60 forward primers for TCR Vbeta segments and 13 reverse primers for TCR Jbeta segments. Amplification of the CDR3 region of rearranged TCR beta genes was performed with a multiplex PCR assay on genomic DNA. The Illumina HiSeq System was used to sequence the amplified TCR beta libraries as 87-base-pair reads. In the paper's pipeline: Across the roughly 600 repertoires, a later analysis counted some 81 million unique TCR beta chains, 8.5 million to 12 million of which were shared by at least two donors. A nearest-neighbor algorithm error-corrected the raw reads and collapsed the reads into unique sequences, merging closely related sequences to remove PCR and sequencing errors. Alignment of CDR3 sequences to IMGT reference sequences was used to assign V, D and J gene segments. For a sequence to be retained, a match of at least six nucleotides was required to both a V gene segment and a J gene segment. Rearrangements were classified as productive when the CDR3 lacked stop codons and remained in frame with V and J, and all other rearrangements were classified as non-productive. Following IMGT convention, CDR3 was defined as the stretch from the second conserved V-encoded cysteine to the conserved J-encoded phenylalanine. Sequences without an unambiguous match to a single V gene segment were excluded from the earlier analysis of several hundred of the donors. In an earlier analysis of 587 of the donors, V segments were called functional above 56.7% productive rearrangements and were called segregating when the between-donor standard deviation exceeded 5%. A statistical classification framework was developed to diagnose cytomegalovirus status using the catalog of TCR beta chain sequences. V and J gene assignment, in a later analysis, came from comparing TCR nucleotide sequences with IMGT/GENE-DB human TR gene sequences. The TCRdist pipeline was used in a later analysis to assign CDR3 sequences and most-parsimonious VDJ recombination scenarios. In a later analysis, every TCR beta chain was defined by the combination of its CDR3 amino acid sequence and its V-gene family, and reads without a unique V-gene family were dropped. A later analysis removed nearly 600 highly shared, low-generation-probability nucleotide sequences to deal with suspected cross-contamination and a sequencing artifact. A later analysis calculated a clonal expansion index for each public chain from normalized within-repertoire ranks of inferred template counts. Generation probabilities in a later analysis came from a VDJ recombination model fitted to out-of-frame rearrangements, and those results were checked against IGoR. A later analysis scored TCR-TCR, TCR-HLA and TCR-CMV co-occurrence with hypergeometric tests, applying a repertoire-size bias correction to TCR pairs. A later analysis estimated false discovery rates by permuting HLA or CMV assignments 20 times. A later analysis grouped co-occurring TCRs with DBSCAN, adding TCRdist sequence similarity when clustering within HLA-allele-positive subsets. Repertoires with fewer than 30,000 or more than 120,000 public chains were left out of co-occurrence clustering, as were roughly five repertoires with anomalous nucleotide sharing. The table comes from immuneACCESS by way of TCRdb, which keeps in-frame sequences with V and J called. Part of the clones is missing from these tables; in studies checked, under half for an unresolved V gene and the rest for unknown reasons. The DNA gave D and trimming, while V, J and clone size come from that table. The sample profile shows some 120,000 clones; around 80% of them were found once. Clones ranked in the top ten supply about 11% of the sample.

CDR1 and CDR2 (SGHTA, FQGNSA) derive from the germline V gene. From its cysteine to its phenylalanine, the CDR3 spans 15 amino acids. The kept DNA is CDR3 alone, 45 bases in frame from the first base. This clone was detected a few times. No antigen is known for it. No much larger clone exists at a distance of one base, and base qualities are not known. In total, 500 to 700 healthy bone marrow donors made up the cohort. At the time of sampling, all cohort members were nominally healthy, though unrecorded immune exposures were likely present. The donor tested CMV seropositive, placing the donor among the 250 to 350 seropositive members of the cohort. A peripheral blood sample was provided by each donor, and peripheral blood mononuclear cells were used for TCR beta sequencing. Genomic DNA was extracted from the blood cell samples with the Qiagen DNeasy Blood Extraction Kit.

This chain joins TRBV7-2 to TRBJ2-5; the central 9 bases match TRBD1. The J call may be wrong; the DNA end is better matched by TRBJ2-7. Sequenced input: PBMCs. The clonotype originates from a man aged 25 to 40 in good health and CMV-seropositive. CDR3 protein: CASSWGQGRSYEQYF. The sequence in DNA is TGTGCCAGCAGCTGGGGACAGGGTAGGTCCTACGAGCAGTACTTC.